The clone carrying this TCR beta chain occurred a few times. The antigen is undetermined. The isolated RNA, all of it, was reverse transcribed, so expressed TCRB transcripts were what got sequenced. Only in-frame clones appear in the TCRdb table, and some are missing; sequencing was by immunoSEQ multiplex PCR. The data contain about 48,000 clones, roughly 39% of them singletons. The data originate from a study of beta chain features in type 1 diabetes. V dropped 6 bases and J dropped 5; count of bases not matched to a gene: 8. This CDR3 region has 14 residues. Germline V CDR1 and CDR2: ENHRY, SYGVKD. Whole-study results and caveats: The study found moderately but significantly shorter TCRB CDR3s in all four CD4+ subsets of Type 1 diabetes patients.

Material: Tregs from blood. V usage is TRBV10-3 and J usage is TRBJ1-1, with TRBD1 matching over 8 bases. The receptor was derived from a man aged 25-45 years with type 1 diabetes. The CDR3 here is CAISGQGRGTEAFF. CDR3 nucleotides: TGTGCCATCAGCGGACAGGGAAGAGGGACTGAAGCTTTCTTT.